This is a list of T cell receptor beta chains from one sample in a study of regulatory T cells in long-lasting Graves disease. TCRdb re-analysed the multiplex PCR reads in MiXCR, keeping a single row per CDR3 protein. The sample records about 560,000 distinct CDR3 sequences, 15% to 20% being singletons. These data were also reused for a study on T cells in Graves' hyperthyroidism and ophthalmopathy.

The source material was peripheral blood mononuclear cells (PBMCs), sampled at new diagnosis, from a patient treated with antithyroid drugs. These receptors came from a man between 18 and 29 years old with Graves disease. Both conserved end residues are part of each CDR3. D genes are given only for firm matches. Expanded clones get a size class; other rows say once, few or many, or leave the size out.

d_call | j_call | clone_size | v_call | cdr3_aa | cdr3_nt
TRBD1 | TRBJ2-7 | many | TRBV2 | CATARQGGTSEQYF | TGTGCCACCGCCCGACAGGGGGGGACCTCCGAGCAGTACTTC
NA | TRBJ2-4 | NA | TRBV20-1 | CSAGTGQIQYF | TGCAGTGCAGGGACTGGCCAAATTCAGTACTTC
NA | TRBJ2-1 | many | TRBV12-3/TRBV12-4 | CASSTRDEQFF | TGTGCCAGCAGTACTAGGGATGAGCAGTTCTTC
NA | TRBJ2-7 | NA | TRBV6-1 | CASATVGLNYEQYF | TGTGCCAGCGCCACGGTCGGGTTGAACTACGAGCAGTACTTC
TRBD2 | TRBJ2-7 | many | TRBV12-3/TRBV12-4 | CASRPSGSSYEQYF | TGTGCCAGCAGACCTAGCGGGAGCTCCTACGAGCAGTACTTC
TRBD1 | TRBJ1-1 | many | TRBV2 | CASSPLTGANTEAFF | TGTGCCAGCAGTCCCCTGACAGGGGCGAACACTGAAGCTTTCTTT
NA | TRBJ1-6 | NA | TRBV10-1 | CASPGTAHSPLHF | TGCGCCAGCCCCGGGACGGCTCATTCACCCCTCCACTTT
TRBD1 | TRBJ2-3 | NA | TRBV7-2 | CASRRGGTGTQYF | TGTGCCAGCAGACGAGGGGGCACAGGTACGCAGTATTTT
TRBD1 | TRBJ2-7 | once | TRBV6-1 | CASRGQGSLEQYF | TGTGCCAGCAGGGGACAGGGCTCTCTCGAGCAGTACTTC
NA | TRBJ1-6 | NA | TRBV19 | CASGTVDNSPLHF | TGTGCCAGCGGGACTGTAGATAATTCACCCCTCCACTTT
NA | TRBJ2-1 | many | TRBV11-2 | CASSLVRVGKGDNEQFF | TGTGCCAGCAGCTTAGTTCGAGTCGGGAAAGGGGACAATGAGCAGTTCTTC
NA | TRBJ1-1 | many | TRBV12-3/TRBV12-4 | CASNDLPNTEAFF | TGTGCCAGCAATGATCTACCGAACACTGAAGCTTTCTTT
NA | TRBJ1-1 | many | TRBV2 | CASSGEGYEAFF | TGTGCCAGCAGTGGTGAGGGATATGAAGCTTTCTTT
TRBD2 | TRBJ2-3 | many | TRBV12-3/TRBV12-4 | CASSFGSSGSSDTDTDTQYF | TGTGCCAGCAGTTTCGGGTCTAGCGGGAGTTCGGACACGGATACAGATACGCAGTATTTT
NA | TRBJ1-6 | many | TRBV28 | CASSPTGPSPLHF | TGTGCCAGCAGTCCGACCGGTCCTTCACCCCTCCACTTT
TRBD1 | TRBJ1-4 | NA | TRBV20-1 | CSAGPGGEATNEKLFF | TGCAGTGCTGGACCAGGGGGGGAAGCAACTAATGAAAAACTGTTTTTT
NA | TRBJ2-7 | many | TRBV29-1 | CSVVARGTYEQYF | TGCAGCGTTGTCGCCAGGGGCACCTACGAGCAGTACTTC
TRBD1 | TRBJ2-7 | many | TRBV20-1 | CSAWDRGSEQYF | TGCAGTGCTTGGGACAGGGGGAGCGAGCAGTACTTC
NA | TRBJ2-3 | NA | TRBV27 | CASSLSRGRLGTDTQYF | TGTGCCAGCAGTTTATCGCGGGGGCGCCTGGGCACAGATACGCAGTATTTT
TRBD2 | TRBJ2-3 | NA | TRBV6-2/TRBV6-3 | CASSYPKRSGSADTQYF | TGTGCCAGCAGTTACCCTAAAAGGAGCGGGAGCGCAGATACGCAGTATTTT
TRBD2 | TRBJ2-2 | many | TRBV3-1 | CASSRTSGTGELFF | TGTGCCAGCAGCCGGACTAGCGGGACCGGGGAGCTGTTTTTT
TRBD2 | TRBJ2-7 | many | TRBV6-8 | CASSCTRVAGESGEQYF | TGTGCCAGCAGTTGTACAAGGGTAGCGGGAGAGTCCGGCGAGCAGTACTTC
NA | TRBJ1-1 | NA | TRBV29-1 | CSVARFSDTEAFF | TGCAGCGTGGCCCGTTTTTCTGACACTGAAGCTTTCTTT
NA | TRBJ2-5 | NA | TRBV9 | CASSVRGGFRETQYF | TGTGCCAGCAGCGTAAGAGGGGGTTTCCGAGAGACCCAGTACTTC
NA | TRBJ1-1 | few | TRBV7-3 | CASSSGGEDTEAFF | TGTGCCAGCAGCTCGGGGGGGGAAGACACTGAAGCTTTCTTT
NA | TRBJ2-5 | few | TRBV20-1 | CSARGRLHQETQYF | TGCAGTGCTAGGGGTCGGCTGCACCAAGAGACCCAGTACTTC
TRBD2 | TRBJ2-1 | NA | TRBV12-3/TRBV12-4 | CASSLRTSANNEQFF | TGTGCCAGCAGTCTCCGGACTAGCGCCAACAATGAGCAGTTCTTC
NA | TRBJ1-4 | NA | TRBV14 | CASSQRIQGTNEKLFF | TGTGCCAGCAGCCAACGAATACAGGGAACTAATGAAAAACTGTTTTTT
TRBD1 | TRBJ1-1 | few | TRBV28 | CASGDSLSLNTEAFF | TGTGCCAGCGGGGACAGTTTATCTCTGAACACTGAAGCTTTCTTT